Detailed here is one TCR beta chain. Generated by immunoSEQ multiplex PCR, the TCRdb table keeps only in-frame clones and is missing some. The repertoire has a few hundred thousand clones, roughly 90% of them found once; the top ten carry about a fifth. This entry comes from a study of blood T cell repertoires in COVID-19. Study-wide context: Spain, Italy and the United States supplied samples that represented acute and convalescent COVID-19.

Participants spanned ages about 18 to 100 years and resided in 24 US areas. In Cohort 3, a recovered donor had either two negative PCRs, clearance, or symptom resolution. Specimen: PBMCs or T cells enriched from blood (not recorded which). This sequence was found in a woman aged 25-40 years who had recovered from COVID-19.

For the CDR3, the DNA is TGTGCCAGCAGTACCGGGAGGGCCGTGTCGTACGAGCAGTACTTC. Protein sequence: CASSTGRAVSYEQYF. V is TRBV28 and J is TRBJ2-7; 8 bases are a match to TRBD2. Germline assignment: CDR1 MDHEN and CDR2 SYDVKM. The V and J ends lost 5 bases and 4 bases, in that order; junction bases with no gene match: 10. This CDR3 has 15 amino acids.